The 29 T cell receptor beta chains presented below share a single source sample, sequenced in a study of cytomegalovirus exposure and HLA in healthy donors. 13 Jbeta primers and 60 Vbeta primers were used for the PCR. The method was immunoSEQ multiplex PCR; TCRdb's version includes in-frame clones alone and lacks a portion of them. This sample has about 190,000 clones, with more than 65% found just once. The specimen sequenced was PBMCs. These receptors were collected from a young woman in good health and CMV-seropositive.

The rearrangement links TRBV28 to TRBJ2-3, with 7 bases identical to TRBD1. Germline-derived CDR1 and CDR2 are MDHEN and SYDVKM. This CDR3 contains 14 residues. Trimming took 4 bases from V and 3 from J; bases not matched to a gene: 4. This chain's CDR3 is CASSSDRATDTQYF. CDR3 DNA sequence: TGTGCCAGCAGTTCCGACAGGGCTACAGATACGCAGTATTTT. Full variable domain (missing parts from reference TRBV28 and TRBJ2-3): DVKVTQSSRYLVKRTGEKVFLECVQDMDHENMFWYRQDPGLGLRLIYFSYDVKMKEKGDIPEGYSVSREKKERFSLILESASTNQTSMYLCASSSDRATDTQYFGPGTRLTVL.

There are a few counts of this clone. The chain employs TRBV6-1 and TRBJ2-1; a possible D gene is TRBD2 (5 bases). Trimming pared 2 bases from V and 4 bases from J, leaving 12 bases between. The germline V gene has CDR1 MNHNS and CDR2 SASEGT. CDR3 size: 15 residues. This CDR3 reads CASSEQAGIYNEQFF. The CDR3 DNA reads TGTGCCAGCAGTGAACAGGCGGGTATTTACAATGAGCAGTTCTTC.

This chain uses TRBV5-6 with TRBJ2-1, with D tentatively TRBD2 (6 bases). CDR1 is SGHDT, CDR2 YYEEEE, per germline. This CDR3 is 16 amino acids long. The V and J ends lost 0 bases and 6 bases respectively, with 16 bases between them. CDR3 residues: CASSLARTGGINEQFF. CDR3 DNA sequence: TGTGCCAGCAGCTTGGCCCGGACTGGAGGGATCAATGAGCAGTTCTTC. The full variable domain, in which reference TRBV5-6 and TRBJ2-1 provide the parts outside the CDR3, is DAGVTQSPTHLIKTRGQQVTLRCSPKSGHDTVSWYQQALGQGPQFIFQYYEEEERQRGNFPDRFSGHQFPNYSSELNVNALLLGDSALYLCASSLARTGGINEQFFGPGTRLTVL.

The J gene is TRBJ2-5, the V gene TRBV5-6; TRBD1 aligns across 7 bases. Germline lookup yields CDR1 SGHDT and CDR2 YYEEEE. The V and J ends lost 6 bases and 5 bases, in that order; junction bases with no gene match: 7. This CDR3 comprises 13 residues. The CDR3 here is CASKGGVRETQYF. The CDR3, as DNA: TGTGCCAGCAAAGGGGGCGTGAGGGAGACCCAGTACTTC.

The chain's CDR3 is CASSLLPASGSRRNEQFF. The CDR3 DNA is TGTGCCAGCAGCTTACTCCCCGCCAGCGGGAGTCGTCGCAATGAGCAGTTCTTC. V is TRBV7-8 and J is TRBJ2-1, with TRBD2 matching over 8 bases. The CDR3 totals 18 residues. Germline values: CDR1 SGHVS, CDR2 FQNEAQ. Unmatched junction bases numbered 15, after V lost 2 bases and J lost 6 bases.

V gene TRBV5-1 combines with J gene TRBJ2-2; 8 bases are a match to TRBD2. From germline, CDR1 is SGHRS and CDR2 YFSETQ. The CDR3 spans 18 residues. V was clipped by 1 base and J by 0 bases; unmatched bases: 8. This chain's CDR3 is CASSLLSPGLANTGELFF. For the CDR3, the DNA is TGCGCCAGCAGCTTGTTGTCCCCGGGACTAGCGAACACCGGGGAGCTGTTTTTT.

V gene TRBV6-5 combines with J gene TRBJ2-2; the D is unclear. V shed 2 bases and J shed 3 bases, with 7 bases lying between them. Per the germline V gene, CDR1 is MNHEY and CDR2 is SVGAGI. The CDR3 is made up of 14 amino acids. The chain's CDR3 is CASSYGHDTGELFF. The CDR3 coding sequence is TGTGCCAGCAGTTACGGGCACGACACCGGGGAGCTGTTTTTT.

About this clone itself: One end of the junction fails to match germline, which may point to a read error. The chain combines TRBV7-9 with TRBJ1-2; D is uncertain. Germline V CDR1 and CDR2: SEHNR, FQNEAQ (reference sequence). The CDR3 contains 12 residues. The CDR3 sequence: CSSSFDEYGYTF. DNA of the CDR3: TGTTCCAGCAGCTTTGATGAGTATGGCTACACCTTC. The variable domain in full, with the rest retrieved from reference TRBV7-9 and TRBJ1-2, is DTGVSQNPRHKITKRGQNVTFRCDPISEHNRLYWYRQTLGQGPEFLTYFQNEAQLEKSRLLSDRFSAERPKGSFSTLEIQRTEQGDSAMYLCSSSFDEYGYTFGSGTRLTVV.

This clone occurred once. The limits of the CDR3 on the DNA are not certain, so only TCRdb's listed CDR3 is given. V is TRBV5-1 and J is TRBJ1-1; no check of the table's D call, TRBD1, against the DNA was made. Germline-derived CDR1 and CDR2 are SGHRS and YFSETQ. The CDR3 length is 12 residues, termini included. This CDR3 reads CASSLVGQGIFF.

The chain is built from TRBV11-2 and TRBJ2-7; D might be TRBD2 (5 bases). Germline CDR1 SGHAT, CDR2 FQNNGV. V was clipped by 5 bases and J by 6 bases, with 23 bases between them. The CDR3 covers 16 residues. The CDR3 region has the DNA TGTGCCAGCAGCCCAACCCCACGCACCCTGAGGGCCGAGCAGTACTTC. It is translated as CASSPTPRTLRAEQYF.

The V gene is TRBV19, the J gene TRBJ2-2, with D tentatively TRBD2 (5 bases). The germline V gene encodes CDR1 LNHDA and CDR2 SQIVND (reference sequence). V lost 4 bases to trimming and J lost 3 bases, with 12 bases between them. There are 15 residues in the CDR3. The CDR3 here is CASSRGLLDTGELFF. The CDR3, as DNA: TGTGCCAGTAGTAGAGGGCTCTTGGACACCGGGGAGCTGTTTTTT. Together with reference TRBV19 and TRBJ2-2, the CDR3 gives the full variable domain: DGGITQSPKYLFRKEGQNVTLSCEQNLNHDAMYWYRQDPGQGLRLIYYSQIVNDFQKGDIAEGYSVSREKKESFPLTVTSAQKNPTAFYLCASSRGLLDTGELFFGEGSRLTVL.

V usage is TRBV4-1 and J usage is TRBJ2-7, with 8 bases lining up with TRBD2. The CDR3 consists of 16 residues. Per the germline V gene, CDR1 is MGHRA and CDR2 is YSYEKL. Trimming cost V 6 bases and J 6 bases; bases outside gene matches: 16. CDR3 residues: CASSTGGALAVGEQYF. The CDR3 nucleotides read TGCGCCAGCAGTACCGGGGGGGCACTAGCGGTAGGCGAGCAGTACTTC.

V gene TRBV14 combines with J gene TRBJ1-1; D not certain. This CDR3 contains 18 residues. Germline V CDR1 and CDR2: SGHDN, FVKESK. V shed 0 bases and J shed 1 base, with 18 bases lying between them. This CDR3 is CASSQDSIRRETNTEAFF. DNA of the CDR3: TGTGCCAGCAGCCAAGACTCCATCAGACGGGAAACGAACACTGAAGCTTTCTTT.

The V call is TRBV5-8, the J call TRBJ1-3; TRBD1 is a possible D gene (6 bases). Germline CDR1 is SGHTS and CDR2 is YDEGEE. The CDR3 is 12 amino acids. V was shortened by 10 bases and J by 4 bases, with 12 bases between the two germline ends. CDR3 region: CAGHRAGNTIYF. The CDR3, as DNA: TGTGCCGGACACAGGGCGGGAAACACCATATATTTT.

The chain combines TRBV15 with TRBJ1-3; D is unresolved. The CDR3 length is 14 residues. The germline V gene has CDR1 LNHNV and CDR2 YYDKDF (reference sequence). With 0 bases removed from V and 4 bases from J, the gap between germline ends came to 7 bases. The CDR3 spells CATSRDPGGNTIYF. The CDR3 DNA reads as TGTGCCACCAGCAGAGATCCAGGCGGAAACACCATATATTTT.

V usage is TRBV19 and J usage is TRBJ2-1, with 11 bases fitting TRBD2. Losses at the gene ends were 5 bases for V and 0 bases for J; bases not matched to a gene: 6. The CDR3 consists of 17 residues. CDR1 is LNHDA and CDR2 is SQIVND in the germline V gene (reference sequence). Written as DNA, the CDR3 is TGTGCCAGTAGTCTTTCTAGCGGGAGGTCCTCCTACAATGAGCAGTTCTTC. Amino acid sequence: CASSLSSGRSSYNEQFF.

The CDR3 loop reads CASSLPPRGSGNYNEQFF. For the CDR3, the DNA is TGTGCCAGCAGTTTACCCCCCCGGGGTAGCGGAAACTACAATGAGCAGTTCTTC. The chain is built from TRBV27 and TRBJ2-1, with D possibly being TRBD2 (6 bases). The CDR3 consists of 18 residues. The V and J ends lost 2 bases and 3 bases respectively, with 20 bases between them. Germline values: CDR1 MNHEY, CDR2 SMNVEV (reference sequence).

CDR3 bases: TGCGCCAGCAGCCATCCCAAGGGGGACAGGGGGAGGTACAATGAGCAGTTCTTC. Amino acid sequence: CASSHPKGDRGRYNEQFF. The J gene is TRBJ2-1, the V gene TRBV4-1; 11 bases are a match to TRBD1. The CDR3 covers 18 residues. The trim removed 3 bases at V and 4 bases at J, leaving 11 bases unmatched. Germline values: CDR1 MGHRA, CDR2 YSYEKL.

The sample holds a few counts of this clone. The chain carries TRBV4-1 and TRBJ2-7, with 7 positions matching TRBD2. This CDR3 is built from 16 residues. The germline V gene has CDR1 MGHRA and CDR2 YSYEKL. Germline trimming cut 0 bases from V and 3 bases from J; bases unmatched to any gene: 8. The CDR3 loop is CASSQDFGGSNYEQYF. The CDR3 DNA follows: TGCGCCAGCAGCCAAGATTTTGGCGGGAGCAACTACGAGCAGTACTTC.

The rearrangement joins TRBV28 to TRBJ1-1; TRBD1 matches 7 bases. The CDR3 extends over 15 amino acids. V lost 2 bases to trimming and J lost 6 bases; unmatched junction nucleotides: 9. CDR1 is MDHEN, CDR2 SYDVKM, per germline. In DNA form, the CDR3 reads TGTGCCAGCAGTTTAGCCCAGGGAGGACAGGCTGAAGCTTTCTTT. This encodes CASSLAQGGQAEAFF. Full variable domain (outside the CDR3, taken from reference TRBV28 and TRBJ1-1): DVKVTQSSRYLVKRTGEKVFLECVQDMDHENMFWYRQDPGLGLRLIYFSYDVKMKEKGDIPEGYSVSREKKERFSLILESASTNQTSMYLCASSLAQGGQAEAFFGQGTRLTVV.

The V call is TRBV1, the J call TRBJ2-7; TRBD2 was called by the table and not checked on the DNA. TRBV1 is flagged as a pseudogene. This CDR3 is 17 amino acids long. The CDR3, as DNA: TGCACCAGCAGCCAGGGGCTAGCGGGAGTCCTCTACCACGAGCAGTACTTC. It translates to CTSSQGLAGVLYHEQYF.

The chain couples TRBV10-3 to TRBJ1-1, with 7 positions matching TRBD1. Germline V gene lookup returns CDR1 ENHRY and CDR2 SYGVKD. V was clipped by 1 base and J by 4 bases; unmatched bases: 6. CDR3 length: 15 residues. CDR3 protein: CAISELIQGSTEAFF. CDR3 nucleotide sequence: TGTGCCATCAGTGAGTTGATACAGGGGAGCACTGAAGCTTTCTTT.

The chain combines TRBV4-1 with TRBJ2-7; tentative D call: TRBD1 (5 bases). CDR3 size: 14 residues. Germline-derived CDR1 and CDR2 are MGHRA and YSYEKL. V lost 3 bases and J lost 2, with 11 bases in between. CDR3 protein: CASSHGASTYEQYF. The CDR3, as DNA: TGCGCCAGCAGCCATGGGGCCTCCACCTACGAGCAGTACTTC.

The V gene is TRBV11-3, the J gene TRBJ2-2; D unclear. Germline-derived CDR1 and CDR2 are SGHNT and YENEEA. CDR3 length: 11 amino acids. The V gene lost 6 bases and the J gene lost 4 bases, with 3 bases spanning the gap. The DNA of the CDR3 is TGTGCCAGCAGGAGCACCGGGGAGCTGTTTTTT. Translated: CASRSTGELFF.

The rearrangement joins TRBV5-1 to TRBJ2-7; D is perhaps TRBD2 (6 bases). The V end lost 0 bases, the J end lost 5 bases, and 9 bases lay between the germline ends. The CDR3 is made up of 13 amino acids. Germline CDR1 SGHRS, CDR2 YFSETQ. The CDR3 sequence: CASSLGGVDEQYF. The CDR3 region has the DNA TGCGCCAGCAGCTTGGGGGGGGTGGACGAGCAGTACTTC.

This rearrangement joins TRBV28 to TRBJ1-5; D is possibly TRBD1 (5 bases). Trimming shortened V by 4 bases and J by 1 base, and 20 bases separated the two germline ends. CDR3 length: 18 residues. Germline CDR1 MDHEN, CDR2 SYDVKM. Here the CDR3 DNA reads TGTGCCAGCAGTTCCGGTCGGAGGGGAGGGCCGAGCAATCAGCCCCAGCATTTT. It translates to CASSSGRRGGPSNQPQHF.

As regards this clone: A junction boundary mismatches the germline segment, possibly from a read error. V gene TRBV6-1 combines with J gene TRBJ2-1; 9 bases align to TRBD2. The germline CDR1 and CDR2 sequences are MNHNS and SASEGT. CDR3 size: 18 residues. The CDR3 bases are TGTGCCAGCAGTGAAGGGGCTGGGGAACTAGCGGGTTACAGTGAGCAGTTCTTC. It yields the protein CASSEGAGELAGYSEQFF.

This clone was counted a few times. The V call is TRBV7-9, the J call TRBJ1-3; weak D call: TRBD1 (5 bases). This CDR3 contains 14 residues. V lost 5 bases to trimming and J lost 5 bases, with 13 bases between them. Germline V lookup: CDR1 SEHNR, CDR2 FQNEAQ (reference sequence). The DNA for the CDR3 is TGTGCCAGCAGCACAGGACGGACGCGAAACACCATATATTTT. Its translation: CASSTGRTRNTIYF.

This clone was seen just once. The V gene is TRBV5-1, the J gene TRBJ2-7, with D possibly matching TRBD2 (6 bases). The V gene's germline CDR1 is SGHRS and CDR2 YFSETQ. CDR3 length: 15 amino acids. V was pared by 1 base and J by 5 bases, with 16 bases between. The CDR3 spells CASSLNSWEVDEQYF. CDR3 sequence (DNA): TGCGCCAGCAGCTTGAACTCTTGGGAGGTGGACGAGCAGTACTTC.